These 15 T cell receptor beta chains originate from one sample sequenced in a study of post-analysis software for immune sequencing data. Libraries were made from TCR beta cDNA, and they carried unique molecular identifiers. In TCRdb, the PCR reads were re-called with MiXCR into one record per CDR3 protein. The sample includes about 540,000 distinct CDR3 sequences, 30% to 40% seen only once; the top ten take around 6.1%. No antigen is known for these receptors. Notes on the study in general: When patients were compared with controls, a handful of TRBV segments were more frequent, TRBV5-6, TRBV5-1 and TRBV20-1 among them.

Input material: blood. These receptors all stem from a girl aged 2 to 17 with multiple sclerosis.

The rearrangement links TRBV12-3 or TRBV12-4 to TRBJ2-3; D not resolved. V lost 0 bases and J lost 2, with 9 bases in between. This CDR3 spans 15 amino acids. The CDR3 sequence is CASSLAGSPTDTQYF. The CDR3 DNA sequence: TGTGCCAGCAGTTTAGCGGGGTCCCCCACAGATACGCAGTATTTT.

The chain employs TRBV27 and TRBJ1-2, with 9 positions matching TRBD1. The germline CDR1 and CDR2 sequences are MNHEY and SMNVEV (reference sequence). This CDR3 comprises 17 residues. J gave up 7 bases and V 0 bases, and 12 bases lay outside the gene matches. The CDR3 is CASSLSSLQGAPSGYTF. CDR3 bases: TGTGCCAGCAGTTTATCTTCCCTACAGGGGGCACCGAGTGGCTACACCTTC.

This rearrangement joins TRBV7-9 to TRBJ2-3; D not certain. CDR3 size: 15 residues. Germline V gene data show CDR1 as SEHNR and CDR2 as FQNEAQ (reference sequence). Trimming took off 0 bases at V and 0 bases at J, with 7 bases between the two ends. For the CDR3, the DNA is TGTGCCAGCAGCTTAGCCACGGGTAGCACAGATACGCAGTATTTT. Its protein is CASSLATGSTDTQYF. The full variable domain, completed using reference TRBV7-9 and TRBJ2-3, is DTGVSQNPRHKITKRGQNVTFRCDPISEHNRLYWYRQTLGQGPEFLTYFQNEAQLEKSRLLSDRFSAERPKGSFSTLEIQRTEQGDSAMYLCASSLATGSTDTQYFGPGTRLTVL.

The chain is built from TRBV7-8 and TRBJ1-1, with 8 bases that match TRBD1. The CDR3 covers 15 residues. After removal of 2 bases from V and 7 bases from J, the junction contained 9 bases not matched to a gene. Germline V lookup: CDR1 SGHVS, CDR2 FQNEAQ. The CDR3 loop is CASSLSSQGGVEAFF. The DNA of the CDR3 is TGTGCCAGCAGCTTATCCTCACAGGGGGGAGTTGAAGCTTTCTTT.

The CDR3 here is CASSLVGGASEQFF. Here the CDR3 DNA reads TGTGCCAGCAGCCTGGTCGGGGGGGCTAGTGAGCAGTTCTTC. The chain recombines TRBV3-1 with TRBJ2-1; 8 bases fit TRBD2. V gave up 4 bases and J gave up 9 bases; unmatched junction bases: 8. CDR3 length: 14 residues. In germline, CDR1 is LGHDT, CDR2 YNNKEL (reference sequence).

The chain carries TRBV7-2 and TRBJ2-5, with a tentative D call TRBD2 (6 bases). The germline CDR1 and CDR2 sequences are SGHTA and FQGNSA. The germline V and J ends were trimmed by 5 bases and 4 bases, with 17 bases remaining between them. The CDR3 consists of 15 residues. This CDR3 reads CASSPGGGFGETQYF. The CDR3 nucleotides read TGTGCCAGCAGCCCCGGGGGTGGGTTTGGAGAGACCCAGTACTTC.

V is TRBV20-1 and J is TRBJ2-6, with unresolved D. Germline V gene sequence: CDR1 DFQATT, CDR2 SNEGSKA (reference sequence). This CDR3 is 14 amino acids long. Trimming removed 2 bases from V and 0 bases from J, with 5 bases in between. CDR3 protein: CSARYLSGANVLTF. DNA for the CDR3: TGCAGTGCTAGATATCTCTCTGGGGCCAACGTCCTGACTTTC.

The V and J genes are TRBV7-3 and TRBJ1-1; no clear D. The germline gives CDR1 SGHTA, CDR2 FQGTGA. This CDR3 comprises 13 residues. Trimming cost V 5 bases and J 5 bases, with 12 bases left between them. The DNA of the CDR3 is TGTGCCAGCAGCCCGGATGGGAAGACTGAAGCTTTCTTT. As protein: CASSPDGKTEAFF.

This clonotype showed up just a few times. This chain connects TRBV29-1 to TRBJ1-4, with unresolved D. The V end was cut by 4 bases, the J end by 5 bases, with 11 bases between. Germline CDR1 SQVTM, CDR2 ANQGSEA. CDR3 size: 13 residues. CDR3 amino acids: CSVAGRTNEKLFF. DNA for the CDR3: TGCAGCGTTGCCGGGAGGACCAATGAAAAACTGTTTTTT.

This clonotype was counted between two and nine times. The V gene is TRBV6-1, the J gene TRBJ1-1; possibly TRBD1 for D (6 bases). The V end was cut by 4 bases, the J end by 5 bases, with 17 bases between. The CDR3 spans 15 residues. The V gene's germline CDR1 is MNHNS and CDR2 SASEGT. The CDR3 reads CASSGGDIGRTEAFF. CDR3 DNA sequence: TGTGCCAGCAGTGGGGGGGACATCGGGCGTACTGAAGCTTTCTTT.

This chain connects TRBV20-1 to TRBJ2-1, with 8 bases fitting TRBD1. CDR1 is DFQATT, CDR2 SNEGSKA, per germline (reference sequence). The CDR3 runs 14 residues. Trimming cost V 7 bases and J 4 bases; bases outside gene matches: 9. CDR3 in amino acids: CSGFQGAVYNEQFF. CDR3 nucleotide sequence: TGCAGTGGCTTTCAGGGGGCTGTATACAATGAGCAGTTCTTC.

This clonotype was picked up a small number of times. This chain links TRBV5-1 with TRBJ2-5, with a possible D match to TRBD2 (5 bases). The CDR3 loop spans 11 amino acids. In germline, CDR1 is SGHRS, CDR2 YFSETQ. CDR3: CADGDQETQYF. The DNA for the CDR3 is TGCGCAGACGGGGATCAAGAGACCCAGTACTTC.

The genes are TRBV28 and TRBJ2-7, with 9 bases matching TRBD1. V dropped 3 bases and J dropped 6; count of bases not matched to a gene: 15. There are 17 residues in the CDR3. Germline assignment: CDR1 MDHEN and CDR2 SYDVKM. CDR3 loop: CASSFLLPGQGSSEQYF. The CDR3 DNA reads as TGTGCCAGCAGTTTCCTACTACCGGGACAGGGTTCATCCGAGCAGTACTTC. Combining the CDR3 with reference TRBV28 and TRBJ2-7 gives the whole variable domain DVKVTQSSRYLVKRTGEKVFLECVQDMDHENMFWYRQDPGLGLRLIYFSYDVKMKEKGDIPEGYSVSREKKERFSLILESASTNQTSMYLCASSFLLPGQGSSEQYFGPGTRLTVT.

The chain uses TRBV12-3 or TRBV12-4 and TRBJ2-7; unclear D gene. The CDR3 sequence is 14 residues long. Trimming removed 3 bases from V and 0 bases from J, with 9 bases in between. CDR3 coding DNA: TGTGCCAGCAGTTTCCTTGGGGACTCCTACGAGCAGTACTTC. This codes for CASSFLGDSYEQYF.

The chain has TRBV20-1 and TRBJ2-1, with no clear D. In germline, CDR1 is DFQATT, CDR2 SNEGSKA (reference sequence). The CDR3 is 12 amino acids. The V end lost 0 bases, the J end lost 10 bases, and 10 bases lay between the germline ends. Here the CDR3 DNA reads TGCAGTGCTAGAGATCCCGACGGGGAGCAGTTCTTC. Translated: CSARDPDGEQFF.